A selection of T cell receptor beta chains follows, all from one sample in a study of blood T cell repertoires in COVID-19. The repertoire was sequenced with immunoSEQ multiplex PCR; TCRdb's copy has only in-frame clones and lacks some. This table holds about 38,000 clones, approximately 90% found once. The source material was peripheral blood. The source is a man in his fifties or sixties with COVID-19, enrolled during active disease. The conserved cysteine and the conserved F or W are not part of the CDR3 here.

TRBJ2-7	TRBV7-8	ASSSGQRDEQY
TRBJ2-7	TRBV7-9	ASSLINDRGQEQY
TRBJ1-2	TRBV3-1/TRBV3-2	ASSQEANRLNGYT
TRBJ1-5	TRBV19	ASSIRGQPQH
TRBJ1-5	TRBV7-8	ASSLGLGQGAGSVNQPQH
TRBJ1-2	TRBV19	ASSPPGTGYGYT
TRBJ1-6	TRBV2	ASSAHSFDRRLDSPLH
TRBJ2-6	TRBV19	ASTGTSPSGANVLT
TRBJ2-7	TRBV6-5	ATGQTLSYEQY
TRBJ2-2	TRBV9	ASTTSGNTGELF
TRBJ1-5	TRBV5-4	ASSGQDRGNQPQH
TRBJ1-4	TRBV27	ASSRTGGPVATNEKLF
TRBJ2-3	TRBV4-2	ASSQQPREGDDTQY
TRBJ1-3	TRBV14	ASSQSLNGRLTTGNTIY
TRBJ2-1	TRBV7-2	ASSPLVSSEQF
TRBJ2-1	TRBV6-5	ASSSNRGSYNEQF
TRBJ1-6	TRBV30	AWTGGAGSPLH
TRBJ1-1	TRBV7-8	ASSPGWASEAF
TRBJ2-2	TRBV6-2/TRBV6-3	ASSYRPYLAGDNTGELF
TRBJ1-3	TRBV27	ASSLSPDRAISGNTIY
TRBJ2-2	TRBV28	ASSPGLAEAGTGELF
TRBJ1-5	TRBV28	ASSLLSGGNQPQH
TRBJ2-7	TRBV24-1	ATSDSSPSGAGKYEQY
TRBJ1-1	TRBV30	AWNRGLNTEAF
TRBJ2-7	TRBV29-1	SVVGQGYEQY
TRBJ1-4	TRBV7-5	VRSLRQGKEKLF
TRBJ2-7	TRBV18	ASSPGLSISPYEQY
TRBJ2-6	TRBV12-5	ASGLVQGPISGANVLT
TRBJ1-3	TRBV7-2	ASSLAGQGGNTIY
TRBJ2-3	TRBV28	ASSFPGVAGDTQY
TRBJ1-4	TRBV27	ASSLLPGTGDEKLF
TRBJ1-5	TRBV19	ASSIRRGNSGPRADQPQH